The next 28 T cell receptor beta chains were all read from a single sample in a study of OX40 agonist ivuxolimab in advanced cancers. Using immunoSEQ multiplex PCR, the repertoire was profiled, and TCRdb retains in-frame clones only, with some absent. Of tens of thousands of clones in the sample, about 87% were seen once. Material: CD4+ or CD8+ T cells sorted from blood, obtained in a trial of the OX40 agonist ivuxolimab. The receptors shown here come from an adult with an advanced solid tumor such as melanoma, head and neck, liver or kidney cancer.

The chain employs TRBV18 and TRBJ2-6, with a tentative D call TRBD1 (5 bases). Germline values: CDR1 KGHSH, CDR2 LQKENI. The CDR3 covers 15 residues. Between the trimmed V and J ends, which lost 3 bases and 2 bases, there was a span of 8 bases. As DNA, the CDR3 is TGTGCCAGCTCACCTCCAGGGACTGGGGCCAACGTCCTGACTTTC. It encodes CASSPPGTGANVLTF.

This chain uses TRBV2 with TRBJ1-4, with TRBD1 matching over 8 bases. With V trimmed by 8 bases and J by 6 bases, 5 bases remained unmatched. The length of the CDR3 is 13 residues. Germline V lookup: CDR1 SNHLY, CDR2 FYNNEI. The CDR3 DNA follows: TGTGCCAGCTCGGACAGGGATCATGAAAAACTGTTTTTT. It codes for CASSDRDHEKLFF. The full variable domain, completed using reference TRBV2 and TRBJ1-4, is EPEVTQTPSHQVTQMGQEVILRCVPISNHLYFYWYRQILGQKVEFLVSFYNNEISEKSEIFDDQFSVERPDGSNFTLKIRSTKLEDSAMYFCASSDRDHEKLFFGSGTQLSVL.

The chain uses TRBV7-8 and TRBJ1-1, with 8 nucleotides matching TRBD1. This CDR3 is 14 amino acids long. V lost 5 bases to trimming and J lost 6 bases; unmatched junction nucleotides: 8. Germline CDR1 is SGHVS and CDR2 is FQNEAQ. The CDR3 sequence: CASSPIKQGAEAFF. CDR3 in DNA: TGTGCCAGCAGCCCCATAAAACAGGGGGCTGAAGCTTTCTTT.

V gene TRBV5-4 combines with J gene TRBJ2-5; D might be TRBD2 (6 bases). V was clipped by 0 bases and J by 2 bases, with 11 bases between them. Germline values: CDR1 SGHNT, CDR2 YYREEE (reference sequence). CDR3 size: 15 residues. DNA of the CDR3: TGTGCCAGCAGCTTGGGGGGCGGGGTGCAAGAGACCCAGTACTTC. Its protein product is CASSLGGGVQETQYF.

This chain connects TRBV7-8 to TRBJ2-5; possibly TRBD2 for D (6 bases). Trimming pared 3 bases from V and 0 bases from J, leaving 11 bases between. The length of the CDR3 is 15 residues. Germline CDR1 and CDR2: SGHVS and FQNEAQ. CDR3 residues: CASSFQGLYQETQYF. As DNA, the CDR3 is TGTGCCAGCAGCTTTCAGGGACTGTACCAAGAGACCCAGTACTTC.

This chain connects TRBV7-3 to TRBJ1-3, with 7 bases matching TRBD1. The length of the CDR3 is 18 residues. After removal of 2 bases from V and 4 bases from J, the junction contained 14 bases not matched to a gene. Per the germline V gene, CDR1 is SGHTA and CDR2 is FQGTGA. The CDR3 DNA sequence: TGTGCCAGCAGCTTAGGTCCTGACAGGGAGTTCACCGGAAACACCATATATTTT. Encoded protein: CASSLGPDREFTGNTIYF.

The CDR3 is CASSQGSGQIYGYTF. For the CDR3, the DNA is TGCGCCAGCAGCCAAGGCTCAGGACAGATCTATGGCTACACCTTC. The chain employs TRBV4-1 and TRBJ1-2; perhaps TRBD1 as D (6 bases). The germline V gene has CDR1 MGHRA and CDR2 YSYEKL. V gave up 1 base and J gave up 4 bases, with 13 bases separating them. The length of the CDR3 is 15 residues.

The chain joins TRBV25-1 to TRBJ1-3; D not resolved. Germline CDR1 MGHDK, CDR2 SYGVNS. The CDR3 totals 17 residues. Between the trimmed V and J ends, which lost 0 bases and 0 bases, there was a span of 12 bases. CDR3 loop: CASSEYEPRGSGNTIYF. CDR3 nucleotide sequence: TGTGCCAGCAGTGAATACGAACCTCGGGGCTCTGGAAACACCATATATTTT.

The rearrangement uses TRBV11-2 and TRBJ1-5; 7 bases agree with TRBD1. This CDR3 is 18 amino acids long. V lost 2 bases, J lost 2 bases, and 12 bases stayed unmatched. The germline V gene encodes CDR1 SGHAT and CDR2 FQNNGV. CDR3 loop: CASSLKGPGQAGNQPQHF. The DNA of the CDR3 is TGTGCCAGCAGCTTAAAGGGACCAGGACAGGCTGGCAATCAGCCCCAGCATTTT.

This clone was counted once. The J gene is TRBJ2-5, the V gene TRBV27, with D perhaps matching TRBD2 (6 bases). The CDR3 loop spans 14 amino acids. The V and J ends lost 5 bases and 4 bases respectively, with 14 bases between them. Germline-derived CDR1 and CDR2 are MNHEY and SMNVEV (reference sequence). CDR3 amino acids: CASSGTISGETQYF. CDR3 nucleotides: TGTGCCAGCAGTGGAACGATTAGCGGAGAGACCCAGTACTTC.

This sequence joins TRBV2 and TRBJ2-2, with D maybe TRBD2 (5 bases). Germline-derived CDR1 and CDR2 are SNHLY and FYNNEI. Between the trimmed V and J ends, which lost 2 bases and 5 bases, there was a span of 9 bases. The CDR3 consists of 14 residues. The CDR3 DNA reads as TGTGCCAGCAGTGAATCATGGAGGACCGGGGAGCTGTTTTTT. Its protein is CASSESWRTGELFF.

This chain connects TRBV10-3 to TRBJ2-7; 7 nucleotides match TRBD1. V gave up 8 bases and J gave up 5 bases; unmatched junction bases: 6. The V gene's germline CDR1 is ENHRY and CDR2 SYGVKD. The CDR3 is 12 amino acids. CDR3 coding DNA: TGTGCCATCGCGCCGGACAGGAACGAGCAGTACTTC. It yields the protein CAIAPDRNEQYF.

CDR3 sequence reads: CASSKLMYSNQPQHF. Written as DNA, the CDR3 is TGTGCCAGCAGCAAATTAATGTATAGCAATCAGCCCCAGCATTTT. V is TRBV21-1 and J is TRBJ1-5. TRBV21-1 is flagged as a pseudogene. The CDR3 is 15 residues long.

This clone has only a few counts. The chain joins TRBV28 to TRBJ1-2, with no clear D. Germline V gives CDR1 MDHEN, CDR2 SYDVKM. V lost 2 bases, J lost 4 bases, and 26 bases lay in between. The CDR3 spans 19 residues. The CDR3 region is CASSLLRRRSENFRYGYTF. CDR3 nucleotides: TGTGCCAGCAGTTTACTGCGGCGGCGGTCAGAGAATTTCCGCTATGGCTACACCTTC.

V gene TRBV4-1 combines with J gene TRBJ2-2, with D maybe TRBD1 (7 bases). The germline gives CDR1 MGHRA, CDR2 YSYEKL. V was pared by 4 bases and J by 1 base, with 13 bases between. The CDR3 sequence is 16 residues long. In DNA form, the CDR3 reads TGCGCCAGCAGCCTCCGACAGGGACTGAACACCGGGGAGCTGTTTTTT. Its protein is CASSLRQGLNTGELFF.

The chain recombines TRBV15 with TRBJ1-2; D perhaps matches TRBD1 (5 bases). Germline V gives CDR1 LNHNV, CDR2 YYDKDF (reference sequence). The ends were cut back, 1 base at V and 8 bases at J, with 17 bases in the middle. The CDR3 loop spans 15 amino acids. CDR3 loop: CATSRADIFGRGYTF. CDR3 DNA sequence: TGTGCCACCAGCAGAGCGGACATCTTTGGGAGGGGCTACACCTTC.

The chain has TRBV28 and TRBJ2-2; 10 bases agree with TRBD2. The germline V gene has CDR1 MDHEN and CDR2 SYDVKM. Losses at the gene ends were 5 bases for V and 7 bases for J; bases not matched to a gene: 1. The CDR3 consists of 13 residues. The CDR3 protein is CASSLAGVGELFF. The CDR3 DNA reads as TGTGCCAGCAGTCTAGCGGGGGTCGGGGAGCTGTTTTTT.

The chain carries TRBV5-4 and TRBJ2-3, with 10 bases matching TRBD2. Per the germline V gene, CDR1 is SGHNT and CDR2 is YYREEE (reference sequence). Trimming took 4 bases from V and 3 from J; bases not matched to a gene: 2. The CDR3 has 14 amino acids. The CDR3 loop reads CASSLAGVTDTQYF. The CDR3 region has the DNA TGTGCCAGCAGCCTAGCGGGAGTTACAGATACGCAGTATTTT.

This sequence joins TRBV6-5 and TRBJ2-7; tentatively, D is TRBD1 (6 bases). Germline lookup yields CDR1 MNHEY and CDR2 SVGAGI. The CDR3 runs to 13 residues. With 6 bases removed from V and 3 bases from J, the gap between germline ends came to 12 bases. CDR3 DNA sequence: TGTGCCAGCAGGACGGACAGAGTCTACGAGCAGTACTTC. It codes for CASRTDRVYEQYF.

V and J are TRBV7-8 and TRBJ2-5; no reliable D call. This CDR3 has 14 amino acids. V was shortened by 7 bases and J by 2 bases, with 14 bases between the two germline ends. From germline, CDR1 is SGHVS and CDR2 FQNEAQ. CDR3 sequence reads: CASKVVVGQETQYF. The DNA for the CDR3 is TGTGCCAGCAAAGTCGTCGTAGGGCAAGAGACCCAGTACTTC.

The chain employs TRBV4-1 and TRBJ2-3; 15 nucleotides line up with TRBD2. Germline lookup yields CDR1 MGHRA and CDR2 YSYEKL. CDR3 length: 18 residues. V dropped 1 base and J dropped 3; count of bases not matched to a gene: 5. This CDR3 reads CASSQAWGTSGRTDTQYF. As DNA, the CDR3 is TGCGCCAGCAGCCAAGCATGGGGGACTAGCGGGAGGACAGATACGCAGTATTTT.

The rearrangement joins TRBV2 to TRBJ1-4; D is uncertain. Per germline, CDR1 SNHLY and CDR2 FYNNEI. Trimming took 2 bases from V and 8 from J, leaving 12 bases between them. This CDR3 has 14 amino acids. CDR3 sequence (DNA): TGTGCCAGCAGTGAATCCCCCGTGGGAGAAAAACTGTTTTTT. Protein product: CASSESPVGEKLFF. The full variable domain, with the rest looked up from reference TRBV2 and TRBJ1-4, is EPEVTQTPSHQVTQMGQEVILRCVPISNHLYFYWYRQILGQKVEFLVSFYNNEISEKSEIFDDQFSVERPDGSNFTLKIRSTKLEDSAMYFCASSESPVGEKLFFGSGTQLSVL.

V and J are TRBV28 and TRBJ2-7; 7 nucleotides line up with TRBD1. V was pared by 5 bases and J by 6 bases, with 4 bases of the junction left unmatched. The germline CDR1 and CDR2 sequences are MDHEN and SYDVKM. The CDR3 consists of 12 residues. CDR3 nucleotides: TGTGCCAGCAGTACAGGGGTCCCCGAGCAGTACTTC. Translation: CASSTGVPEQYF.

V gene TRBV11-2 combines with J gene TRBJ2-7; D may be TRBD1 or TRBD2 (6 bases each). The CDR3 extends over 16 amino acids. Germline-derived CDR1 and CDR2 are SGHAT and FQNNGV. V was pared by 5 bases and J by 2 bases, with 19 bases between. The chain's CDR3 is CASSPNRGDGAYEQYF. The CDR3, as DNA: TGTGCCAGCAGCCCCAATAGGGGGGACGGGGCCTACGAGCAGTACTTC.

This sequence joins TRBV5-8 and TRBJ2-6, with no clear D. Trimming shortened V by 5 bases and J by 1 base, and 10 bases separated the two germline ends. The length of the CDR3 is 15 residues. CDR1 is SGHTS, CDR2 YDEGEE, per germline. The CDR3 sequence: CASRSQASGANVLTF. The CDR3 DNA reads TGTGCCAGCAGGTCACAAGCATCTGGGGCCAACGTCCTGACTTTC.

The V gene is TRBV30, the J gene TRBJ2-2; perhaps TRBD1 as D (5 bases). CDR3 length: 14 amino acids. CDR1 and CDR2 from the germline V gene are GTSNPN and SVGIG (reference sequence). The V and J ends lost 1 base and 6 bases respectively, with 12 bases between them. The DNA for the CDR3 is TGTGCCTGGAGTGGGTCAGGGTACGCCGGGGAGCTGTTTTTT. It is translated as CAWSGSGYAGELFF.

This chain joins TRBV14 and TRBJ2-3; unclear D gene. Deletions cut 4 bases from V and 2 bases from J, with 4 bases between. CDR3 size: 12 residues. Germline loops: CDR1 SGHDN, CDR2 FVKESK. CDR3 amino acids: CASSPVTDTQYF. CDR3 DNA sequence: TGTGCCAGCAGCCCGGTCACAGATACGCAGTATTTT.

This rearrangement joins TRBV18 to TRBJ2-4; 8 bases agree with TRBD1. Per the germline V gene, CDR1 is KGHSH and CDR2 is LQKENI. The CDR3 is 14 residues long. V trimming: 5 bases; J trimming: 6 bases; junction bases outside the gene matches: 6. The CDR3 coding sequence is TGTGCCAGCTCAGCGGACAGGGCCGTAAACATTCAGTACTTC. Protein: CASSADRAVNIQYF.